Presented here are 13 T cell receptor beta chains from one specimen sequenced in a study of identical twins. TCRdb re-called the 5' RACE reads through MiXCR, storing one row per CDR3 protein. This table holds approximately 490,000 distinct CDR3 sequences, 20% to 25% found once. These data were also reused for a study on yellow fever vaccine responses in identical twins.

Material: CD4+ T cells sorted from blood. The receptor set was obtained from a woman aged 18-29 years in good health.

V usage is TRBV7-3 and J usage is TRBJ1-6, with 9 bases identical to TRBD1. J was trimmed by 9 bases and V by 5 bases; bases with no gene match: 8. The CDR3 covers 15 residues. The V gene's germline CDR1 is SGHTA and CDR2 FQGTGA. The CDR3 DNA follows: TGTGCCAGCAGCCCAGGGACAGGGCCTTCTTCACCCCTCCACTTT. Amino acid sequence: CASSPGTGPSSPLHF. Full variable domain (rest looked up from reference TRBV7-3 and TRBJ1-6): GAGVSQTPSNKVTEKGKYVELRCDPISGHTALYWYRQSLGQGPEFLIYFQGTGAADDSGLPNDRFFAVRPEGSVSTLKIQRTERGDSAVYLCASSPGTGPSSPLHFGNGTRLTVT.

This clonotype has just a few counts. The genes are TRBV20-1 and TRBJ2-7, with 7 nucleotides matching TRBD1. This CDR3 is 14 amino acids long. V trimming: 0 bases; J trimming: 0 bases; junction bases outside the gene matches: 2. Germline CDR1 DFQATT, CDR2 SNEGSKA (reference sequence). The CDR3 loop reads CSAREQGSSYEQYF. The CDR3 DNA follows: TGCAGTGCTAGAGAACAGGGGAGCTCCTACGAGCAGTACTTC.

There are a few counts of this clonotype. The chain combines TRBV6-1 with TRBJ2-7; 11 nucleotides match TRBD2. This CDR3 has 16 residues. The V and J ends lost 5 bases and 6 bases, in that order; junction bases with no gene match: 12. The V gene's germline CDR1 is MNHNS and CDR2 SASEGT. The CDR3 sequence is CASSRTLSGRAIEQYF. The DNA for the CDR3 is TGTGCCAGCAGTCGAACCCTTAGCGGGAGGGCGATCGAGCAGTACTTC.

V and J are TRBV3-1 and TRBJ2-1; 7 bases match TRBD2. CDR1 and CDR2 from the germline V gene are LGHDT and YNNKEL (reference sequence). The CDR3 contains 15 residues. The V gene end was trimmed by 5 bases and the J gene end by 9 bases; junction bases not matched to a gene: 13. This CDR3 is CASSGRLGGGSEQFF. The CDR3 DNA follows: TGTGCCAGCAGCGGGCGACTGGGCGGGGGTAGTGAGCAGTTCTTC.

The genes are TRBV12-3 or TRBV12-4 and TRBJ1-1; no firm D call. Trimming shortened V by 6 bases and J by 2 bases, and 16 bases separated the two germline ends. The CDR3 contains 15 residues. The CDR3 DNA sequence: TGTGCCAGCAGCCCTGACGGCAGGAGAAACACTGAAGCTTTCTTT. It yields the protein CASSPDGRRNTEAFF.

V gene TRBV12-3 or TRBV12-4 combines with J gene TRBJ2-7, with D possibly being TRBD2 (6 bases). Trimming took 1 base from V and 4 from J, leaving 14 bases between them. The CDR3 has 15 residues. CDR3 coding DNA: TGTGCCAGCAGTTTAGTCGGGGGTAAAGATTACGAGCAGTACTTC. Its translation: CASSLVGGKDYEQYF.

This clonotype was found many times. V gene TRBV5-1 combines with J gene TRBJ1-1; TRBD1 is a possible D gene (5 bases). V lost 0 bases and J 5 bases, leaving 11 bases between the germline ends. The CDR3 totals 14 residues. Germline lookup yields CDR1 SGHRS and CDR2 YFSETQ. CDR3 sequence (DNA): TGCGCCAGCAGCTTGGTACCTGGGGGGACTGAAGCTTTCTTT. It codes for CASSLVPGGTEAFF.

The V gene is TRBV12-3 or TRBV12-4, the J gene TRBJ2-7; 9 nucleotides line up with TRBD2. The CDR3 is 14 amino acids. The J segment lost 6 bases and the V segment lost 6 bases, leaving 9 bases of the junction unmatched. Here the CDR3 reads CASSFSGSGSEQYF. The DNA of the CDR3 is TGTGCCAGCAGCTTTAGCGGGAGCGGTTCCGAGCAGTACTTC.

V is TRBV6-2 or TRBV6-3 and J is TRBJ2-3; D call uncertain. The CDR3 is 14 amino acids. Deletions cut 0 bases from V and 4 bases from J, with 8 bases between. The germline V gene has CDR1 MNHEY and CDR2 SVGEGT. The CDR3, as DNA: TGTGCCAGCAGTTACTCGGCAATGGCAGATACGCAGTATTTT. Its protein is CASSYSAMADTQYF.

This clonotype has just a few counts. The V call is TRBV24-1, the J call TRBJ1-2; D is undetermined. Germline V gives CDR1 KGHDR, CDR2 SFDVKD. CDR3 length: 16 residues. Trimming left V 5 bases short and J 5 bases short, with 20 bases between. CDR3 loop: CATSVFPLWAMYGYTF. The CDR3 DNA is TGTGCCACCAGTGTCTTCCCATTGTGGGCAATGTATGGCTACACCTTC.

Ten or more counts support this clonotype. This chain uses TRBV12-3 or TRBV12-4 with TRBJ2-7; no reliable D call. This CDR3 has 15 amino acids. Trimming removed 6 bases from V and 3 bases from J, with 18 bases in between. The CDR3 here is CASSPLLGSNYEQYF. CDR3 nucleotide sequence: TGTGCCAGCAGCCCCCTACTGGGTTCCAACTACGAGCAGTACTTC.

This clonotype was counted a few times. The CDR3 DNA follows: TGCAGTGCTAGAGTTGGGGCTAGCTCCTACAATGAGCAGTTCTTC. As protein: CSARVGASSYNEQFF. The chain links TRBV20-1 to TRBJ2-1, with D perhaps matching TRBD1 (5 bases). V was pared by 1 base and J by 0 bases, with 10 bases between. Germline V gene lookup returns CDR1 DFQATT and CDR2 SNEGSKA (reference sequence). The CDR3 sequence is 15 residues long.

This chain links TRBV12-3 or TRBV12-4 with TRBJ2-7, with 10 bases that match TRBD2. V gave up 2 bases and J gave up 4 bases; unmatched junction bases: 5. The CDR3 length is 15 residues. The DNA for the CDR3 is TGTGCCAGCAGTTTACATTCTAGCGGGAGTTACGAGCAGTACTTC. It codes for CASSLHSSGSYEQYF.